The 18 T cell receptor beta chains below were found in one sample sequenced in a study of blood T cell repertoires in COVID-19. Sequencing was performed with immunoSEQ multiplex PCR; in TCRdb, only in-frame clones are kept and a portion is missing. Altogether around 300,000 clones are present, roughly nine tenths being singletons, with the ten largest covering 2.4%. The specimen was PBMCs or T cells enriched from blood (not recorded which). The receptor set was obtained from a young woman who had recovered from COVID-19.

The chain is built from TRBV14 and TRBJ2-3; 8 bases line up with TRBD2. CDR3 length: 15 amino acids. V was clipped by 2 bases and J by 1 base; unmatched bases: 2. Germline assignment: CDR1 SGHDN and CDR2 FVKESK. The DNA for the CDR3 is TGTGCCAGCAGCCAACCAGCGGGGGGCACAGATACGCAGTATTTT. Translating it yields CASSQPAGGTDTQYF.

This chain connects TRBV27 to TRBJ1-5; D is uncertain. In germline, CDR1 is MNHEY, CDR2 SMNVEV (reference sequence). CDR3 length: 13 residues. Trimming cost V 0 bases and J 11 bases, with 11 bases left between them. CDR3 amino acids: CASSLSGGSTQHF. The CDR3, as DNA: TGTGCCAGCAGTTTATCGGGAGGTAGCACCCAGCATTTT.

The V and J genes are TRBV4-2 and TRBJ2-7, with TRBD2 as a possible D gene (5 bases). The ends were cut back, 0 bases at V and 2 bases at J, with 14 bases in the middle. In germline, CDR1 is LGHNA, CDR2 YNFKEQ. This CDR3 spans 16 amino acids. CDR3 amino acids: CASSQDWTETTYEQYF. CDR3 DNA: TGTGCCAGCAGCCAAGATTGGACTGAAACCACCTACGAGCAGTACTTC.

The rearrangement joins TRBV6-6 to TRBJ2-4; 7 nucleotides align to TRBD2. With V trimmed by 7 bases and J by 5 bases, 5 bases remained unmatched. The CDR3 is made up of 13 amino acids. Germline V gene lookup returns CDR1 MNHNY and CDR2 SVGAGI (reference sequence). The CDR3 region is CASKLSGENIQYF. CDR3 nucleotide sequence: TGTGCCAGCAAGCTCAGCGGGGAAAACATTCAGTACTTC.

For the CDR3, the DNA is TGTGCCAGCAGACAAGCCGGGTGGGGCTACACCTTC. Amino acids: CASRQAGWGYTF. This chain links TRBV2 with TRBJ1-2; D gene unclear. This CDR3 is built from 12 residues. In germline, CDR1 is SNHLY, CDR2 FYNNEI. Trimming pared 6 bases from V and 8 bases from J, leaving 13 bases between. The full variable domain, with the rest looked up from reference TRBV2 and TRBJ1-2, is EPEVTQTPSHQVTQMGQEVILRCVPISNHLYFYWYRQILGQKVEFLVSFYNNEISEKSEIFDDQFSVERPDGSNFTLKIRSTKLEDSAMYFCASRQAGWGYTFGSGTRLTVV.

The chain recombines TRBV9 with TRBJ2-1; the D gene is possibly TRBD2 (5 bases). The CDR3 is 15 amino acids. Germline V gene data show CDR1 as SGDLS and CDR2 as YYNGEE. The V end was cut by 3 bases, the J end by 6 bases, with 16 bases between. The CDR3 region is CASSAGIGFSNEQFF. The CDR3 nucleotides read TGTGCCAGCAGCGCCGGGATCGGGTTCTCCAATGAGCAGTTCTTC.

The chain is built from TRBV19 and TRBJ1-6; no reliable D call. Germline V gene lookup returns CDR1 LNHDA and CDR2 SQIVND (reference sequence). The CDR3 spans 14 residues. Trimming stripped 1 base from V and 6 bases from J, with 7 bases between. CDR3 bases: TGTGCCAGTAGTATAGGGGCAAGTAATTCACCCCTCCACTTT. It codes for CASSIGASNSPLHF.

This clone was found a few times. Written as DNA, the CDR3 is TGTGCCAGCAGACCTAGGGGGAACATGAACACTGAAGCTTTCTTT. Translation gives CASRPRGNMNTEAFF. The chain has TRBV2 and TRBJ1-1, with a possible D match to TRBD1 (6 bases). CDR1 is SNHLY, CDR2 FYNNEI, per germline. This CDR3 spans 15 amino acids. Trimming stripped 6 bases from V and 0 bases from J, with 14 bases between.

V and J are TRBV6-4 and TRBJ1-2, with 7 positions matching TRBD1. This CDR3 comprises 14 residues. The V and J ends lost 5 bases and 4 bases, in that order; junction bases with no gene match: 7. Germline CDR1 MRHNA, CDR2 SNTAGT. CDR3 coding DNA: TGTGCCAGCAGTACGACAGGGTCAAGCTATGGCTACACCTTC. It specifies CASSTTGSSYGYTF.

The CDR3 protein is CASSYSGVGFNQPQHF. The CDR3, as DNA: TGTGCCAGCAGTTACTCAGGGGTCGGATTCAATCAGCCCCAGCATTTT. The genes are TRBV6-2 or TRBV6-3 and TRBJ1-5, with D possibly being TRBD1 (5 bases). The germline V gene has CDR1 MNHEY and CDR2 SVGEGT. Trimming took 0 bases from V and 3 from J, leaving 12 bases between them. CDR3 length: 16 residues.

V and J are TRBV27 and TRBJ1-2, with D possibly TRBD1 on 6 matching bases. The CDR3 spans 14 residues. CDR1 MNHEY and CDR2 SMNVEV come from the germline V gene (reference sequence). The germline V and J ends were trimmed by 3 bases and 6 bases, with 14 bases remaining between them. The CDR3 loop reads CASSFGGARNGYTF. The CDR3 nucleotides read TGTGCCAGCAGTTTTGGGGGGGCGCGTAATGGCTACACCTTC.

The rearrangement links TRBV27 to TRBJ1-2; 11 bases align to TRBD1. The CDR3 consists of 14 residues. V shed 6 bases and J 5 bases; nucleotides not matched to a gene: 5. CDR1 is MNHEY and CDR2 is SMNVEV in the germline V gene (reference sequence). CDR3 amino acids: CASRRTGGGYGYTF. The CDR3 bases are TGTGCCAGCAGGCGGACAGGGGGCGGTTATGGCTACACCTTC.

This clone showed up just a few times. The chain carries TRBV5-1 and TRBJ1-6; possibly TRBD1 for D (5 bases). Germline CDR1 SGHRS, CDR2 YFSETQ. This CDR3 spans 14 amino acids. The V gene lost 1 base and the J gene lost 8 bases, with 10 bases spanning the gap. The CDR3 DNA sequence: TGCGCCAGCAGCTTGCAGGGTACGGATTCACCCCTCCACTTT. Its protein is CASSLQGTDSPLHF.

The chain employs TRBV24-1 and TRBJ2-7, with D perhaps matching TRBD1 (5 bases). CDR3 size: 15 residues. In germline, CDR1 is KGHDR, CDR2 SFDVKD. Trimming took off 3 bases at V and 9 bases at J, with 20 bases between the two ends. Written as DNA, the CDR3 is TGTGCCACCAGTGATGACGACAGTGCGATATCGTGGCAGTACTTC. Its translation is CATSDDDSAISWQYF.

V usage is TRBV5-6 and J usage is TRBJ1-5; 8 bases fit TRBD1. Looked up from germline, CDR1 is SGHDT and CDR2 is YYEEEE. The CDR3 consists of 16 residues. After removal of 4 bases from V and 5 bases from J, the junction contained 11 bases not matched to a gene. The CDR3 is CASSTRRTGFDQPQHF. As DNA, the CDR3 is TGTGCCAGCAGCACCCGCAGGACAGGGTTTGATCAGCCCCAGCATTTT. Combining the CDR3 with reference TRBV5-6 and TRBJ1-5 gives the whole variable domain DAGVTQSPTHLIKTRGQQVTLRCSPKSGHDTVSWYQQALGQGPQFIFQYYEEEERQRGNFPDRFSGHQFPNYSSELNVNALLLGDSALYLCASSTRRTGFDQPQHFGDGTRLSIL.

This chain joins TRBV4-1 and TRBJ1-1; D is possibly TRBD1 (5 bases). The CDR3 totals 17 residues. Germline assignment: CDR1 MGHRA and CDR2 YSYEKL. V lost 0 bases to trimming and J lost 6 bases, with 20 bases between them. The CDR3 sequence: CASSQDPFGGVGAEAFF. CDR3 sequence (DNA): TGCGCCAGCAGCCAAGATCCCTTTGGGGGGGTCGGGGCTGAAGCTTTCTTT.

The CDR3 here is CASSSGQGYGEQYF. CDR3 nucleotides: TGTGCCAGCTCATCGGGACAGGGGTATGGCGAGCAGTACTTC. The chain employs TRBV18 and TRBJ2-7; the match to TRBD1 covers 10 bases. The CDR3 runs to 14 residues. Germline V gene data show CDR1 as KGHSH and CDR2 as LQKENI. The trim removed 5 bases at V and 6 bases at J, leaving 7 bases unmatched.

This clone was picked up one time. The DNA for the CDR3 is TGTGCCAGCAGACACTCTCGGCGGGGGAACTATGGCTACACCTTC. This translates into CASRHSRRGNYGYTF. The chain recombines TRBV5-6 with TRBJ1-2; a weak D match, TRBD1 (5 bases). The CDR3 length is 15 residues. From germline, CDR1 is SGHDT and CDR2 YYEEEE. V dropped 5 bases and J dropped 2 bases, with 16 bases sitting between them.